This TCR beta chain was captured by sequencing in a study of T-cell reconstitution after alpha-beta-depleted transplantation in children. General study findings and limits: High day-60 TCRbeta diversity in some patients came from surviving recipient T cells and thymic progenitors.

Germline assignment: CDR1 SGHVS and CDR2 FQNEAQ. The CDR3 contains 14 residues. V dropped 1 base and J dropped 4 bases, with 10 bases sitting between them. Worth noting for this clonotype: The target antigen is unknown.

Molecular barcoding with unique molecular identifiers was used for the TCRbeta library. TCRdb used MiXCR to reprocess the PCR reads, holding one entry per CDR3 protein. The data show fewer than 85,000 distinct CDR3 sequences, about 14% seen once. This sequence joins TRBV7-8 and TRBJ2-5; D unclear. This specimen was PBMCs, mostly from graft donor cells, taken 180 days after TCRalphabeta/CD19-depleted stem cell transplant. The sequence was collected from a male patient between 2 and 9 years old who had a stem cell transplant for acute lymphoblastic leukemia, so the T cells may come from the graft donor. CDR3 DNA sequence: TGTGCCAGCAGCTTAGTAGTTCCGGTAGAGACCCAGTACTTC. It codes for CASSLVVPVETQYF. The complete variable domain, with remaining parts taken from reference TRBV7-8 and TRBJ2-5, reads GAGVSQSPRYKVAKRGQDVALRCDPISGHVSLFWYQQALGQGPEFLTYFQNEAQLDKSGLPSDRFFAERPEGSVSTLKIQRTQQEDSAVYLCASSLVVPVETQYFGPGTRLLVL.